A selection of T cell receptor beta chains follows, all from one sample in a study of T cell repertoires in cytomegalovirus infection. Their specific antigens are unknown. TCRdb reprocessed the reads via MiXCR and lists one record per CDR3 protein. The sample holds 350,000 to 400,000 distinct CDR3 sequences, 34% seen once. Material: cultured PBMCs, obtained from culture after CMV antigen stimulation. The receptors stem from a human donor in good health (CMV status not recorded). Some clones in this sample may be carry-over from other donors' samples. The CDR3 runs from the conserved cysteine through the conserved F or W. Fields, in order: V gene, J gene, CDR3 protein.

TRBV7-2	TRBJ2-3	CASSSHPGSTDTQYF
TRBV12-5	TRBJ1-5	CASGLVTDQYSNQPQHF
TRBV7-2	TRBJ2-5	CASSQQGHWYQETQYF
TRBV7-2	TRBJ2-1	CASSLAPTNEQFF
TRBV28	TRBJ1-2	CASSTSFGQGANYGYTF
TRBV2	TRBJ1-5	CASSGEVNQPQHF
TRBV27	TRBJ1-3	CASSLSVGGNTIYF
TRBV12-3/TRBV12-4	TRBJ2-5	CASSPRRWEETQYF
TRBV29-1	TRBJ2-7	CSVEVRQGREQYF
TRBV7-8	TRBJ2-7	CASSATYEQYF
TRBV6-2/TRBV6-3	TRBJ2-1	CASRTSGSNEQFF
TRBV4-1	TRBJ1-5	CASNPGWYSNQPQHF
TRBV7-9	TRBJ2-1	CASSTTLNRGHEQFF
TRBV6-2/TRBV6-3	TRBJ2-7	CASSYQGSEQYF
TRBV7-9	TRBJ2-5	CASSNPGPRETQYF
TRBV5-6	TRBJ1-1	CASRALYTETEAFF
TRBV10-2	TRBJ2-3	CASSDMNTDTQYF
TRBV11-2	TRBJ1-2	CASSLTGRNYGYTF
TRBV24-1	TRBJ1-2	CATSESGTAGGYTF
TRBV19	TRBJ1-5	CASSALGTGSGNQPQHF
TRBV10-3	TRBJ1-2	CAISERETDYGYTF
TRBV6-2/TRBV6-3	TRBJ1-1	CASSRRRGSEAFF
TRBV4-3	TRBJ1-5	CASSQVRRTGYQPQHF
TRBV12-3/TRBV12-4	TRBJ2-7	CASSLFGGSSYEQYF
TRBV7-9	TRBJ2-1	CASAHNEQFF
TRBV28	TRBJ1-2	CASSFTTANYGYTF
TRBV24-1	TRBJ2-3	CATSDSPQGISTDTQYF
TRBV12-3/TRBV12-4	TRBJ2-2	CASSLRQGGELFF
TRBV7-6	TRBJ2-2	CASSLAPGSNTGELFF
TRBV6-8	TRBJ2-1	CASSYRDQSYNEQFF
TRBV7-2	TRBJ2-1	CASSLHQSSSYNEQFF
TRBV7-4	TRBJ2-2	CASSLVPGLPNTGELFF
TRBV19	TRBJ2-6	CASKIRGQVISGANVLTF
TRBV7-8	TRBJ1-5	CASSLERGRRQPQHF
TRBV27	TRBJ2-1	CASSRHIASATDEQFF